The entry below gives a single T cell receptor beta chain sequence along with its context. The source of the sample is a study of blood T cell repertoires in COVID-19. The participants were between roughly 18 and 89 years old and came from some 23 US areas. The study assigned cohorts using participant-reported clinical history. The study counted Cohort 3 donors as recovered given two negative PCRs, clearance, or symptom resolution. In the source study's methods: Reference gene primer amplification in the assay estimated nucleated cell counts. The data were produced by immunoSEQ multiplex PCR, yet TCRdb's version contains in-frame clones alone and is incomplete. V and J calls and clone size are as listed in that table; D and trimming were resolved from the DNA. The sample lists over 250,000 clones; roughly 86% were seen once. This TCR was sampled from an older woman who had recovered from COVID-19. Input material: PBMCs or T cells enriched from blood (not recorded which).

CDR3 coding DNA: TGTGCCAGCAGTCATGCGGGACTAGCGGGCACAGATACGCAGTATTTT. The encoded protein is CASSHAGLAGTDTQYF. The rearrangement uses TRBV28 and TRBJ2-3; 11 bases match TRBD2. The CDR3 contains 16 residues. From germline, CDR1 is MDHEN and CDR2 SYDVKM. V lost 5 bases and J lost 1; bases outside the gene matches: 5.